The sequence of this T cell receptor (beta chain) was determined in a study of CD8 T cells in ankylosing spondylitis. Whole-study results and caveats: Earlier authors reported some of these motif variants in reactive arthritis synovial fluid and blood. Ankylosing spondylitis blood appeared to be characterized by a TCR beta motif of eight highly homologous variants. Disease-linked clones were CD8+ and relatively rare in peripheral blood.

Unmatched junction bases numbered 6, after V lost 6 bases and J lost 5 bases. Germline CDR1 and CDR2: ENHRY and SYGVKD. The CDR3 has 14 residues. TCRdb passed the 5' RACE reads through MiXCR, listing each CDR3 protein once. The profile shows 300,000 to 400,000 distinct CDR3 sequences, 20% to 25% of them singletons. This clonotype was seen a handful of times. The antigen remains undetermined. The TCR comes from a male donor with ankylosing spondylitis. The chain is built from TRBV10-3 and TRBJ2-7; 11 bases are a match to TRBD1. Material for sequencing was blood, either unsorted or a sorted T cell fraction (not recorded which). CDR3 DNA sequence: TGTGCCATCAGGGAGGACAGGGGGCACAACGAGCAGTACTTC. Translating it yields CAIREDRGHNEQYF.